This T cell receptor (beta chain) was sequenced for a study of blood T cells in healthy people across ages (dated by TCRdb to between 2014 and 2016). In terms of the full investigation: In model experiments, template switching captured roughly one uniquely barcoded TCR beta cDNA molecule for every two T cells. Age-related changes in TCR beta repertoire diversity were measured in the study by deep sequencing normalized with unique cDNA molecular identifiers. Donors were grouped into four age groups: young (average about 15 years), middle-aged (39), aged (62) and long-lived (approximately 82). The study analyzed two additional independent replicas of 1 million unique cDNA reads from the same blood draw for two donors, one aged 18 to 30 and one aged 80 or older. What the research found in general, with its limitations: Estimates of total diversity based on one million sequenced T cells were regarded as lower bounds and as underestimates. As age increased, observed TCR beta diversity per million T cells dropped in a roughly linear way, and a significant reduction was already evident by age 40. Since profiling was done on bulk unsorted PBMCs, naive and antigen-experienced compartments could not be conclusively compared. A strong correlation was found between observed TCR beta diversity and the percentage of naive T cells measured by flow cytometry. Compared with the aged group, the long-lived group had more naive CD4+ T cells, fewer expanded clones and increased TCR diversity, suggesting age selection. Donor CMV infection status was unknown, potentially confounding age-related changes in expanded clonotypes.

This clonotype has a single count. This receptor's antigen is unknown. It has no much larger one-base neighbor in the sample; base qualities were not kept. Library prep was done by 5' RACE. TCRdb shows the sequencer as Illumina HiSeq 2500. A second PCR of 7 to 11 cycles was performed with a sample-barcoded 5' primer and a J-beta primer mix. A template-switch 5' adaptor carrying 12 random nucleotides introduced a unique molecular identifier onto each TCR beta cDNA molecule. Each sample yielded at least 2.5 million CDR3-containing paired-end reads. First-strand cDNA synthesis was performed from all RNA using the Mint cDNA synthesis kit, with priming by a TRBC-specific oligonucleotide. Following uracil-DNA glycosylase treatment, a first 18-cycle PCR with universal primers M1SS and BC2_uni_R was performed on all cDNA. The original methods were these. Each sample was normalized by randomly selecting 1 million high-quality reads, each carrying a distinct molecular identifier. Instead of being binned into consensus sequences, reads that shared molecular identifiers were thrown out. MiTCR, with a Q25 quality threshold and the strictest error-elimination algorithm, was used for CDR3 identification, clonotype clustering and error correction. A nonparametric unseen species model using Euler transformation provided a lower-bound estimate of total TCR beta diversity. In TCRdb, the public reads were trimmed at Q25 with fastp and aligned with MiXCR, with productive beta chains retained. One record per CDR3 amino acid sequence lists the most common genes and DNA. The V and J calls come from TCRdb's annotation, not from the publication. Here the sample has 450,000 to 600,000 distinct CDR3 sequences; approximately 26% occur a single time. The top ten hold approximately 4% of the sample.

The donors were about 40 Caucasian individuals from Russia, aged roughly 6 to 100 years, who were systemically healthy. Each donor gave about 9.8 milliliters of peripheral blood, drawn into EDTA-treated Vacutainer tubes. Ficoll-Paque density-gradient centrifugation was used to isolate PBMCs, with at least 6.5 million per sample. Total RNA was extracted from PBMCs with Trizol reagent, with at least 5 micrograms obtained per sample. For every donor, flow cytometry on a PBMC aliquot measured the percentage of naive CD45RAhigh/CD27high T cells. CDR1 MGHRA and CDR2 YSYEKL are derived from the germline V gene. Taken from cysteine to phenylalanine, the CDR3 has 15 residues. Of all the DNA, just the CDR3 is kept, 45 bases in frame from base 1. Separately, the same data were catalogued under a study of T cells of mothers and their children. The second paper further reports: The donors were nine systemically healthy Caucasian individuals, made up of three mothers and their six children. cDNA synthesis used all of the extracted RNA, with 1.5 ug of RNA in each 15 ul reaction. In the second PCR, the M1S primer added sample barcodes and 2-4 random nucleotides. Each mother yielded over 9.5 million TCR beta CDR3 reads and each child a few million reads. Thymic selection shapes the output of TCR recombination in a similar way in related and unrelated pairs, and inherited differences have a minor effect. Normalized repertoire overlap was always slightly but never significantly higher in related than unrelated mother-child pairs. No persistent microchimeric T cell clones were detected, at a sensitivity of roughly 100 clones per million clonotypes. To look for features that set related mother-child pairs apart from unrelated individuals, the researchers ran deep NGS to compare the TCR beta repertoires of mothers and children. The mean age was 40 +/- 4 years for the mothers and about 10 +/- 4 years for the children. After adapters were ligated using NEBNext reagents, the libraries underwent 100+100 nt paired-end sequencing on an Illumina HiSeq 2000. To prevent cross-contamination, the mother and child libraries were prepared one month apart and sequenced in separate runs. For each donor, somewhere between roughly 450,000 and 2,200,000 distinct TCR beta clonotypes were identified. Naive TCR beta clonotypes were estimated from low-frequency clonotypes matched to each donor's FACS-determined naive share, without sorting.

Sequences were obtained from blood. The rearrangement combines TRBV4-1 with TRBJ2-5; TRBD1 lines up with 9 middle nucleotides. The J call may be wrong; the DNA end is better matched by TRBJ2-7. The receptor's source is a boy aged 2 to 10 in good health. The CDR3 region reads CASSQVGQGTYEQYF. The DNA sequence follows: TGCGCCAGCAGCCAGGTGGGACAGGGCACCTACGAGCAGTACTTC.